The T cell receptor beta chain under discussion was sequenced for a study of Tregs in tolerant kidney transplant recipients. The study, taken as a whole, reports: Few patients were studied, so findings need validation in larger groups.

Germline values: CDR1 MNHEY, CDR2 SVGAGI. V dropped 5 bases and J dropped 8; count of bases not matched to a gene: 8. The CDR3 runs 15 residues. The table came from immunoSEQ multiplex PCR; TCRdb's copy has only in-frame clones and leaves some out. The sample has about 52,000 clones, 90% to 95% seen once; the top ten hold roughly 15%. Related graft donors supplied nonmyeloablative bone marrow transplants, and mixed chimerism was transient. Unstimulated regulatory T cells (CD4+CD25+CD127-), CD4+CD25- non-regulatory cells, CD4 and CD8 cells were FACS-sorted from thawed PBMCs. In the case of this clone: The antigen is unknown.

The J gene is TRBJ2-4, the V gene TRBV6-5; 11 bases map to TRBD2. The sequences come from CD8+ T cells from blood (PBMCs), collected 24 months after the transplant. This sequence was found in a human patient who received a combined kidney and bone marrow transplant. The graft donor may have given rise to some T cells. The CDR3 nucleotides read TGTGCCAGCAGTCTAGCGGGAGGCCTTGGGGACATTCAGTACTTC. It is translated as CASSLAGGLGDIQYF.